Reported below is one T cell receptor (beta chain). Its binding antigen is unknown. No qualities accompany the bases; no much larger clone lies one base away. The sample comes from a study of cytomegalovirus exposure and HLA in healthy donors (dated by TCRdb to the late 2010s). Context from the whole study: According to a later analysis, one platform produced both the approximately 110 validation repertoires and the roughly 640 repertoires of the first cohort. High-throughput TCR immunosequencing, statistical association of individual TCRs with disease status, and machine learning were combined to predict cytomegalovirus infection status. In addition to the first cohort of around 670 subjects, a separate validation cohort of approximately 110 different subjects was used. The aim of the study was to test whether cataloging public T cell receptors could identify signatures of past pathogen exposure. The investigation overall reported the following: According to the authors, the approach could potentially be generalized to other disease states and immunological phenotypes. A total of 150 to 200 TCR beta chains were listed by the study as associated with cytomegalovirus. Across donors, most TCR sequences were observed very rarely, whereas some public TCRs were present in many individuals. A later analysis lacked HLA typing for the validation cohort, so it scored co-occurrence in that cohort across all 130 or so repertoires. A few of the identified cytomegalovirus-associated TCR beta chains were confirmed in vitro to be specific for cytomegalovirus antigens. Subsequent analysis determined that TCRs grouped into clusters in the first cohort also showed a tendency toward co-occurrence across the approximately 110 validation repertoires, and about 93% of cluster scores exceeded 0. Cytomegalovirus status was reported to be diagnosed by the classifier with high specificity and sensitivity in both the original and validation cohorts.

The donors were included in the validation cohort of 120 subjects, a group kept apart from the roughly 670-subject first cohort. The library relied on the immunoSEQ multiplex PCR assay. As for the authors' bioinformatics: A statistical classification framework was built for diagnosing cytomegalovirus status from the catalog of TCR beta chain sequences. TCRdb provides this immuneACCESS table in a form limited to in-frame rearrangements. Some clones are lacking; in checked studies, under half of them reflect an unresolved V gene, and why the rest are absent is not known. The V and J calls and clone size come from that table; D and trimming were worked out from the DNA. The sample table holds some 270,000 clones, of which 86% were seen once. Jointly, the top ten make up less than 1.2% of the sample. Taken from cysteine to phenylalanine, the CDR3 has 18 residues. Only CDR3 DNA remains: 54 bases, in frame from the first base.

Input material: PBMCs. This sequence originates from a woman aged 18-30 years in good health and CMV-seronegative. The chain is assembled from TRBV21-1 and TRBJ2-2; the D call of TRBD2 is as the table states it, not checked on the DNA. TRBV21-1 is given as a pseudogene. The sequenced DNA is TGTGCCAGCAGCAAAGGCTTAGCGGGGGGACGGGACACCGGGGAGCTGTTTTTT. Translation gives CASSKGLAGGRDTGELFF.